This T cell receptor (beta chain) was recovered during a study of OX40 agonist ivuxolimab in advanced cancers. Findings and caveats of the study: Patients with a partial response at 0.1-3.0 mg/kg had among the lowest clonal expansion.

The protocol was immunoSEQ multiplex PCR, while the TCRdb copy is restricted to in-frame clones and leaves out a portion. The sample carries over 8,500 clones, about four fifths recorded once. This clone has a single count. Its matching antigen is unknown. CDR3 length equals 18 residues. Unmatched junction bases numbered 16, after V lost 4 bases and J lost 3 bases. Germline V CDR1 and CDR2: SGHAT, FQDESV (reference sequence). Sequencing used CD4+ or CD8+ T cells sorted from blood, obtained in a trial of the OX40 agonist ivuxolimab. The TCR was taken from an adult with an advanced solid tumor such as melanoma, head and neck, liver or kidney cancer. The chain combines TRBV11-1 with TRBJ2-3, with 7 bases that match TRBD2. Here the CDR3 reads CASSSPRESVVGTDTQYF. DNA for the CDR3: TGTGCCAGCAGCTCCCCGCGGGAGAGTGTTGTAGGTACAGATACGCAGTATTTT.